This TCR beta chain was profiled in a study of human T cells and chemical hapten exposure. The time point denotes: patch test 3, about 24 weeks after DPC sensitization. The treatment is: therapeutic diphenylcyclopropenone sensitization with weekly scalp DPC. V trimming: 8 bases; J trimming: 7 bases; junction bases outside the gene matches: 3. There are 12 residues in the CDR3. From germline, CDR1 is MDHEN and CDR2 SYDVKM. MiXCR was run by TCRdb on the RACE reads, yielding one entry per CDR3 protein. The data hold roughly 100,000 distinct CDR3 sequences, with less than 40% observed a single time. The sample holds a few counts of this clonotype.

The chain couples TRBV28 to TRBJ2-1; 9 bases are shared with TRBD2. This sequence originates from a man in his forties with alopecia areata. Some clones in this sample may be carry-over from other donors' samples. The material was whole blood, obtained in connection with sensitization to the hapten diphenylcyclopropenone (DPC). The CDR3 is CASGTSRNEQFF. CDR3 coding DNA: TGTGCCAGCGGGACTAGCAGAAATGAGCAGTTCTTC.